This T cell receptor (beta chain) is drawn from a study of shared T cell receptors in the human thymus (dated by TCRdb to 2020 to 2022). Concerning the study at large: The study examined how self-reactive, shared T-cell receptor alpha chains are generated in the human thymus.

V sheds 9 bases and J sheds 1 base, leaving 10 bases between their ends. Taken from the germline V gene (reference sequence), the CDR1 and CDR2 loops are LNHDA and SQIVND. The CDR3 covers 14 residues, taking in both the cysteine and the phenylalanine. Solely the CDR3 DNA is kept, with 42 bases framed from the first base. The library was obtained by the immunoSEQ multiplex PCR assay. Entries here come from immuneACCESS through TCRdb and include only in-frame sequences with V and J called. Some clones fail to appear in such tables; in the studies checked, an unresolved V gene covers under half of the shortfall, and the cause of the remainder is unknown. Present in this sample are about 380,000 clones, 85% to 95% of which were seen just once. The ten largest make up about 0.02% of the sample. This clone is a singleton in its sample. Its antigen is still unknown. Per-base quality was not reported, and no clone a single base away is much larger than it.

This receptor was taken from a human donor. In this chain, TRBV19 is recombined with TRBJ2-6, with no D gene named confidently. Sequences were obtained from thymocytes. The DNA sequence is as follows: TGTGCCAGCCGGTGGAAATCTGGGGCCAACGTCCTGACTTTC. Translated, it gives CASRWKSGANVLTF.